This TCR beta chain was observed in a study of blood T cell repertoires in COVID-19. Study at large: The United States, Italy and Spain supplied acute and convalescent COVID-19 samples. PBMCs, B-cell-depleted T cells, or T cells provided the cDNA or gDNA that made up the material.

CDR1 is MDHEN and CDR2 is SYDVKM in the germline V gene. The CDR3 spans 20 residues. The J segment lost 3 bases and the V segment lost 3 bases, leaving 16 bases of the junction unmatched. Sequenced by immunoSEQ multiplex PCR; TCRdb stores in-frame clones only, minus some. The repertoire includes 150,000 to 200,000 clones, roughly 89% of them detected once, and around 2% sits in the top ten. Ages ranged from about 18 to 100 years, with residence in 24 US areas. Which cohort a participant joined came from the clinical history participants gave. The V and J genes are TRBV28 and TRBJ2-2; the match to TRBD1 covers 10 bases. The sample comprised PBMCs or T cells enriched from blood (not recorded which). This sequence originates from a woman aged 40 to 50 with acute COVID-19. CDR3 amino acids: CASSFLAETGTGDDTGELFF. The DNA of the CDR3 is TGTGCCAGCAGTTTTTTGGCCGAAACCGGGACAGGGGACGACACCGGGGAGCTGTTTTTT.